This T cell receptor (beta chain) was recovered during a study of T cells in Graves' hyperthyroidism and ophthalmopathy. What was amplified from RNA transcripts were TCR beta CDR3 regions. Using the HTBI primer set, a first-round RT-PCR was run on the TCR CDR3. TCRdb itself ran the multiplex PCR reads through MiXCR, one entry per CDR3 protein. The sample yields around 620,000 distinct CDR3 sequences, about 14% seen once. This CDR3 has 16 amino acids. Trimming removed 6 bases at V and 5 bases at J, with 19 bases between. Reasons for excluding patients were uncontrolled infection, other autoimmune disease, pregnancy or lactation.

The rearrangement uses TRBV12-3 or TRBV12-4 and TRBJ2-2; TRBD1 is a possible D gene (6 bases). This sequence originates from a young woman with Graves' ophthalmopathy. Sequenced material: blood. The CDR3 DNA reads TGTGCCAGCAGCCCCGTCCCCTACAGGGAGACCGGGGAGCTGTTTTTT. This encodes CASSPVPYRETGELFF.